This T cell receptor beta chain was captured in a study of breast tumors, draining lymph nodes, adjacent tissues. Whole-study findings and limits: Findings are consistent with lymph node origin and intratumoral expansion of most tumor T cells. Tumor T cell lymph node origin was a supported hypothesis, not proven. Compared with basal-like, luminal-like tumors shared significantly more repertoire with nontumor tissue. Compared with lymph nodes, tumors were less diverse; compared with nontumor tissue, more.

Germline-derived CDR1 and CDR2 are SQVTM and ANQGSEA. V was clipped by 3 bases and J by 2 bases, with 14 bases between them. This CDR3 is 14 amino acids long. From the multiplex PCR reads, TCRdb called clonotypes with MiXCR, one entry per CDR3 protein. Of about 15,000 distinct CDR3 sequences listed, around 50% are singletons. This clonotype counts as medium-sized. Its antigen is unknown. The clonotype originates from a female donor with breast cancer. Some clones in this sample may be carry-over from other donors' samples. Material: tumor-adjacent breast tissue. The gene calls are TRBV29-1 and TRBJ2-7; TRBD2 is a possible D gene (5 bases). This CDR3 reads CSVEDGINTYEQYF. DNA of the CDR3: TGCAGCGTTGAGGACGGGATTAACACCTACGAGCAGTACTTC.